This T cell receptor (beta chain) emerged from a study of Graves' ophthalmopathy and Graves' hyperthyroidism. Overall study findings and caveats: Among thyroid clonotypes expanded above 0.001 frequency, most also appeared in blood.

This clonotype appeared many times. Its cognate antigen is unknown. TCR beta CDR3 regions were amplified from RNA transcripts. An initial RT-PCR round employing HTBI primers preceded a second-round multiplex PCR. TCRdb reprocessed the multiplex PCR reads with MiXCR, giving one entry per CDR3 protein. The table shows fewer than 600,000 distinct CDR3 sequences, with around 15% occurring only once. Deletions cut 10 bases from V and 4 bases from J, with 10 bases between. Per germline, CDR1 MNHNS and CDR2 SASEGT. This CDR3 has 11 residues. Thyroid ultrasound, orbital computed tomography, TRAb, serum thyroxine and clinical symptoms formed the basis of diagnosis.

The sequence came from a woman in her twenties or thirties with Graves' ophthalmopathy. Sequencing was carried out using blood. This chain connects TRBV6-1 to TRBJ1-2; no clear D gene. The CDR3 is CATRTAYGYTF. The DNA for the CDR3 is TGTGCCACACGGACTGCCTATGGCTACACCTTC.